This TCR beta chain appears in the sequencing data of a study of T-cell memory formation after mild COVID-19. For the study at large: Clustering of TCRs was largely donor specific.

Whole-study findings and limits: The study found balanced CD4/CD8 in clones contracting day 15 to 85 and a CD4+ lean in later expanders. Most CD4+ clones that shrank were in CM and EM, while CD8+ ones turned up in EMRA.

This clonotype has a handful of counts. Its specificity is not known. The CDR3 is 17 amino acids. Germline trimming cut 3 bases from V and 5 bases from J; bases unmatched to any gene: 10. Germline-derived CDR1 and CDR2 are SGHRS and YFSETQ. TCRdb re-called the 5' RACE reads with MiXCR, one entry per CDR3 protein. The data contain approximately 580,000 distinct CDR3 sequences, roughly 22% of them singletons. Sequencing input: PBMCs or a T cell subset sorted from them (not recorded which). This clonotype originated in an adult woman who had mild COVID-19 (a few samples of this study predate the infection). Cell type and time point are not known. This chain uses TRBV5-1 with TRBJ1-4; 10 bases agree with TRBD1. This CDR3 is CASSSPRMGQGNEKLFF. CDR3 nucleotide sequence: TGCGCCAGCAGCTCCCCACGGATGGGACAGGGGAATGAAAAACTGTTTTTT.